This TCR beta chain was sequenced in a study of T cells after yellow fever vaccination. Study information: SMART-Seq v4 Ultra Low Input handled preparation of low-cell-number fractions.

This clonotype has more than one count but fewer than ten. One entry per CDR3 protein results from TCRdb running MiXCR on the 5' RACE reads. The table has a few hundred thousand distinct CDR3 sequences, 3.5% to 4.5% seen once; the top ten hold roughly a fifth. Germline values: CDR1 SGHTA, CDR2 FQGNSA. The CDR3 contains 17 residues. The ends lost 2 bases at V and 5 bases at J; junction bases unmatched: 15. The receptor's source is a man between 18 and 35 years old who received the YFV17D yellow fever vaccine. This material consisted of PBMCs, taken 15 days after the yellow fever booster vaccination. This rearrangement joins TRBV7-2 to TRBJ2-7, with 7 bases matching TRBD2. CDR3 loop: CASSLFGFRTRDDEQYF. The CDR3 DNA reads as TGTGCCAGCAGCTTATTCGGTTTTAGGACTAGGGACGACGAGCAGTACTTC.